Listed below are T cell receptor beta chains from one sample, sequenced in a study of T cell responses to AZD1222 COVID-19 vaccine. Libraries were prepared by immunoSEQ multiplex PCR; TCRdb keeps only in-frame clonotypes and omits some of them. The repertoire holds under 140,000 clones, with roughly 85% as singletons. This specimen consisted of peripheral blood, obtained on day 0 of AZD1222 vaccination. These receptors came from an adult in good health. CDR3s include the opening cysteine and the closing phenylalanine or tryptophan. A D gene is named only where the DNA matches it firmly. Clone size appears in some rows only: once, few, many, or a class for an expanded clone.

j_gene | v_gene | abundance | d_gene | CDR3aa | CDR3nt
TRBJ1-5 | TRBV7-2 | . | . | CASSSRQDNQPQHF | TGTGCCAGCAGCTCAAGACAGGACAATCAGCCCCAGCATTTT
TRBJ2-7 | TRBV19 | . | . | CASSTTGSYEQYF | TGTGCCAGTAGTACTACAGGGTCCTACGAGCAGTACTTC
TRBJ1-6 | TRBV3-1/TRBV3-2 | . | TRBD1 | CASSPRDRTGSPLHF | TGTGCCAGCAGCCCCCGGGACAGGACGGGTTCACCCCTCCACTTT
TRBJ2-1 | TRBV11-3 | . | . | CASSWNSEGSEQFF | TGTGCCAGCAGCTGGAACTCGGAGGGAAGTGAGCAGTTCTTC
TRBJ2-3 | TRBV29-1 | . | TRBD2 | CSVWGGTYTDTQYF | TGCAGCGTTTGGGGGGGGACCTACACAGATACGCAGTATTTT
TRBJ2-7 | TRBV18 | . | . | CASSSALGQDSYEQYF | TGTGCCAGCTCATCCGCCCTGGGGCAGGACTCCTACGAGCAGTACTTC
TRBJ2-7 | TRBV3-1/TRBV3-2 | . | TRBD2 | CASSQKLGAGGPYEQYF | TGTGCCAGCAGCCAAAAGTTGGGAGCGGGGGGCCCTTACGAGCAGTACTTC
TRBJ1-2 | TRBV13 | . | . | CASSLGDPGYTF | TGTGCCAGCAGCCTAGGGGACCCGGGCTACACCTTC
TRBJ2-2 | TRBV7-3 | once | . | CASSLGSTSGELFF | TGTGCCAGCAGCTTGGGTTCTACGTCCGGGGAGCTGTTTTTT
TRBJ1-6 | TRBV5-4 | . | TRBD1 | CASSPPGGGRGSPLHF | TGTGCCAGCAGCCCCCCGGGAGGGGGCAGGGGCTCACCCCTCCACTTT
TRBJ1-5 | TRBV19 | . | . | CASSTGGIRPNQPQHF | TGTGCCAGTAGTACCGGAGGGATCAGGCCCAATCAGCCCCAGCATTTT
TRBJ1-6 | TRBV30 | . | . | CAWSVGTENSPLHF | TGTGCCTGGAGTGTAGGGACTGAGAATTCACCCCTCCACTTT
TRBJ1-5 | TRBV18 | . | . | CASSPRAGLESAQHF | TGTGCCAGCTCACCACGGGCGGGACTTGAGTCCGCCCAGCATTTT